The rows below give T cell receptor beta chains drawn from one sample of a study of beta chain features in type 1 diabetes. Produced via immunoSEQ multiplex PCR; TCRdb's table is partial and in-frame only. In the table there are 150,000 to 170,000 clones, about 8.5% of which are singletons. Sequenced: central memory CD4+ T cells from blood. The receptors derive from a man in his late teens or twenties in good health. The conserved cysteine and the conserved F or W are not part of the CDR3 here. Each record gives: V gene, CDR3 protein.

V: TRBV5-4
CDR3: ASSFDVAGGNTGELF

V: TRBV7-9
CDR3: ASSLGSGVDTQY

V: TRBV28
CDR3: ASSLGEKLF

V: TRBV11-2
CDR3: ASSPGLVGETQY

V: TRBV18
CDR3: ASSPRDVFDSTEAF

V: TRBV7-9
CDR3: ASSRTANTGELF

V: TRBV7-9
CDR3: ASSPEVVTGGETQY

V: TRBV7-6
CDR3: ASIQLGSVGTQY

V: TRBV4-3
CDR3: ASSPDSSGGATDTQY

V: TRBV11-2
CDR3: ASSLELRRSSYEQY

V: TRBV5-6
CDR3: ASSSFHRSHGYT

V: TRBV6-6
CDR3: ASSRTSGIPNEQF

V: TRBV4-1
CDR3: ASSQSRGTRNTEAF

V: TRBV5-6
CDR3: ASSLSVTGELF

V: TRBV7-3
CDR3: ASSLTGVETQY

V: TRBV6-1
CDR3: ASRPRGGNGYT

V: TRBV30
CDR3: AWRMGQGYEQY

V: TRBV9
CDR3: ASRSSYNSPLH

V: TRBV5-4
CDR3: ASSPRLAGGRDTQY

V: TRBV2
CDR3: ASIRNEGEETQY

V: TRBV30
CDR3: AWNQIETQY

V: TRBV11-2
CDR3: ASSIRSGTEETQY

V: TRBV18
CDR3: ASSPQGQGNTGELF

V: TRBV5-1
CDR3: ASSPGQGNYGYT

V: TRBV4-1
CDR3: ASSRQVDSSNEKLF

V: TRBV6-5
CDR3: ASSKGQGAYTEAF

V: TRBV4-1
CDR3: ASGTHGQDGSSYEQY

V: TRBV29-1
CDR3: SAERAYEQY

V: TRBV5-1
CDR3: ASSSGGQGVEKLF

V: TRBV6-1
CDR3: ASSEVGTRTPKNIQY

V: TRBV7-3
CDR3: ASSKNPGGTQY

V: TRBV5-5
CDR3: ASSDWRVAGDREF

V: TRBV5-4
CDR3: ASSWRTGGTVYYGYT

V: TRBV5-1
CDR3: ASSLDPVVATGELF

V: TRBV5-4
CDR3: ASSRTGNQPYNEQF

V: TRBV7-9
CDR3: ASPPGAVILPGTGELF

V: TRBV10-3
CDR3: AISESSGQTYGYT

V: TRBV9
CDR3: ASSFAAPANTGELF

V: TRBV11-1
CDR3: ASEPGTRSDTQY

V: TRBV28
CDR3: ASSLGAQGAGYGYT

V: TRBV6-5
CDR3: ASSSGLAGLSYEQY

V: TRBV6-5
CDR3: ASTGGRWEPQH

V: TRBV7-3
CDR3: ASSLTYSTDTQY

V: TRBV30
CDR3: AWRTGDTQY

V: TRBV15
CDR3: ATSRPNYEQY

V: TRBV4-1
CDR3: ASSQSLAANVLT

V: TRBV4-3
CDR3: ASSPSDLLYGYT

V: TRBV15
CDR3: ATSTRDTKRVAF

V: TRBV5-1
CDR3: ASTQGLAADTQY

V: TRBV5-1
CDR3: ASSPGFGSGRRDTQY